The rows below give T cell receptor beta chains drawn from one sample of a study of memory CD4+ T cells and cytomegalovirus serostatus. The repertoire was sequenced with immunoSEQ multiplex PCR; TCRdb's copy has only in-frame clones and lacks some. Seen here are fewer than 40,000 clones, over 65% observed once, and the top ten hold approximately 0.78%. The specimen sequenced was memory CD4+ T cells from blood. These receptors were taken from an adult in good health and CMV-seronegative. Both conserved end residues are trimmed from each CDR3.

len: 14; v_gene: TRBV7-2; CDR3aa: ASSFELGAPLNGYT
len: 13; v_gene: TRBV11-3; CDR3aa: ASSTGRTVQETQY
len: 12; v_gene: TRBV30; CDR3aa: AWSVLGVNYGYT
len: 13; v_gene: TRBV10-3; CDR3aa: AISGGLLQGYEQY
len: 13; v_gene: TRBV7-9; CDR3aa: ASSTGQTTNEKLF
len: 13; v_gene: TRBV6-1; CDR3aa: ASSPLQTGGTEAF
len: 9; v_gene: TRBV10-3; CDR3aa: AISESNEQY
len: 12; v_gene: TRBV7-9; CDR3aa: ASSQSGSLGGYT
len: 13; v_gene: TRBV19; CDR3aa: ASSIGLTTGNTIY
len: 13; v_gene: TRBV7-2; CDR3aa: ASSLEQGAWNEQY
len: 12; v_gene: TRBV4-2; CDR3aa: ASSHRRGHNEQF
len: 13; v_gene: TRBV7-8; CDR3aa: ASSRPRDTAYEQY
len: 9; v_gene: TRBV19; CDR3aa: ASSMGETQY
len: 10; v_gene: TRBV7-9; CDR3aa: AAAGSNTEAF
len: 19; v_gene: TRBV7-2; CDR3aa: ASSLARWGRLDRGNAGELF
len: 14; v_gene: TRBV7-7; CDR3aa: ASSLAGGLGTGELF
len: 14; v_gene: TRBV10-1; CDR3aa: ASSLLGQVLNQPQH
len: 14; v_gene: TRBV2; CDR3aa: ASSDWEGRWSTEAF
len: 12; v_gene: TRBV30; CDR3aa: ASQGMYNTGELF
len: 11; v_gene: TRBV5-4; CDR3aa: ASSLATGTEAF
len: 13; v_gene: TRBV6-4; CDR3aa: ASSVGTGDWNEQF
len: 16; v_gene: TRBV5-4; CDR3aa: ASSLASTGQGITGELF
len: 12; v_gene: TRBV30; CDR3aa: AWAGTGLGNTIY
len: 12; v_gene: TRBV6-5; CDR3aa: ASSYSGMNYGYT
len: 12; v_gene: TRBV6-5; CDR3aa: ASSNSRGQTEAF
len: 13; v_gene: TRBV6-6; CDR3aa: ASRLSGQTNTEAF
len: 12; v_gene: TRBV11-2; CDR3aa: ASSLVVGGQVQY
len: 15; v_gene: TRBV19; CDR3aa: ASSMGAGTGGSNVLT
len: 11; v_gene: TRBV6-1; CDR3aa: ASSVNTPREQY
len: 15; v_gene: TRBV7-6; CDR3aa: ASSLGGGQGPNQPQH
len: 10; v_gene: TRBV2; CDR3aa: ATNRGDQPQH
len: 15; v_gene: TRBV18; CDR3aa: ASSPWERTGNTGELF
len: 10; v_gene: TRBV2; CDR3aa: AILRAESEAF
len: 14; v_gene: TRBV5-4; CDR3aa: ASRLTSGDSSYEQY
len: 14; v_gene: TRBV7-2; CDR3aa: ASSAAGGPVSFEQY